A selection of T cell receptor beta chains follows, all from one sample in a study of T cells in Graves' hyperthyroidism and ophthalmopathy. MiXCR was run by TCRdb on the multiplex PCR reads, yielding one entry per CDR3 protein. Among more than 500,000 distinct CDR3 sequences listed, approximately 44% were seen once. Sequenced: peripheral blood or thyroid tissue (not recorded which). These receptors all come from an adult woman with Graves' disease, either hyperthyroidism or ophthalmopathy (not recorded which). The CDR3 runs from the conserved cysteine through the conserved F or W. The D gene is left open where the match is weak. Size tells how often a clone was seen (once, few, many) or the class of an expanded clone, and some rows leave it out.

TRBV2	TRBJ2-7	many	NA	TGTGCCAGCAGATGGGACGGACAAACCTACGAGCAGTACTTC	CASRWDGQTYEQYF
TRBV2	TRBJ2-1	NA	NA	TGTGCCAGCAGTGAAGAGGCGCTTGTCTATGAGCAGTTCTTC	CASSEEALVYEQFF
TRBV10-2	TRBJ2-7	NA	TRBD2	TGCGCCAGTGCAAGCGGGAGGGTCGAGCAGTACTTC	CASASGRVEQYF
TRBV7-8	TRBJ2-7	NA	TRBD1	TGTGCCAGCAGCTCGCGCCGGGACAGGGGGCGCTTCGAGCAGTACTTC	CASSSRRDRGRFEQYF
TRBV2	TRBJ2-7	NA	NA	TGTGCCAGCAGTGTAATCGCACTCTACGAGCAGTACTTC	CASSVIALYEQYF
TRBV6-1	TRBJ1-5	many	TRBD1	TGTGCCAGCAGTGACGGACAGGGACATTGGCAGCCCCAGCATTTT	CASSDGQGHWQPQHF
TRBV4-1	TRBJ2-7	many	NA	TGCGCCAGCAGCCCTAGAGTAAGGTCCTACGAGCAGTACTTC	CASSPRVRSYEQYF
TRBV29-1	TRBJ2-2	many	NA	TGCAGCGTAGGAGGGCCGACCGGGGAGCTGTTTTTT	CSVGGPTGELFF
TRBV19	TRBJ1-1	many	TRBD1	TGTGCCAGTATGGGGACAGGGGGCTGGGACACTGAAGCTTTCTTT	CASMGTGGWDTEAFF
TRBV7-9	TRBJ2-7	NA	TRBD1	TGTGCCAGCAGTCCTCAGGGACAGGGCGCCCACGAGCAGTACTTC	CASSPQGQGAHEQYF
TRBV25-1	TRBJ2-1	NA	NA	TGTGCCAGCGGGGACAATGAGCAGTTCTTC	CASGDNEQFF
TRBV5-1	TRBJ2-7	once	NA	TGCGCCAGCAGCCGGGCCGAAGGAGTCCTCGAGCAGTACTTC	CASSRAEGVLEQYF
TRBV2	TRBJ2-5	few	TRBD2	TGTGCCAGCAGTGGAGGTCTAGCGGGAGAGACCCAGTACTTC	CASSGGLAGETQYF
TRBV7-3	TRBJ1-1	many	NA	TGTGCCAGCAGCTCGACAGGGAACACTGAAGCTTTCTTT	CASSSTGNTEAFF
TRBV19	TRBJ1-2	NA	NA	TGTGCCAGTAGTCGATCAGATCGCTATGGCTACACCTTC	CASSRSDRYGYTF
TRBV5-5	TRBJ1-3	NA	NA	TGTGCCAGCAGCTCCGGGCCGGGTGGAGGAAACACCATATATTTT	CASSSGPGGGNTIYF
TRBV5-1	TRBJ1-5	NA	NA	TGCGCCAGCAGCTCCCTGGGGGCTAGCGGGCAGCCCCAGCATTTT	CASSSLGASGQPQHF